The table lists the clone carrying this T cell receptor beta chain with a few counts. Using immunoSEQ multiplex PCR, the repertoire was profiled, and TCRdb retains in-frame clones only, with some absent. The repertoire has some 170,000 clones, 82% of them found once; the top ten carry 8.4%. These data are taken from a study of blood T cell repertoires in COVID-19. At the level of the study: The samples span acute and convalescent COVID-19 from the United States, Italy and Spain. The analysed material was cDNA or gDNA that came from T cells, B-cell-depleted T cells, or PBMCs.

The V gene's germline CDR1 is MNHEY and CDR2 SVGEGT. The CDR3 totals 12 residues. Trimming stripped 5 bases from V and 9 bases from J, with 11 bases between. The sequence was obtained from a woman between 70 and 85 years old with acute or convalescent COVID-19. The sequenced material came from peripheral blood. The rearrangement joins TRBV6-2 or TRBV6-3 to TRBJ1-5; D remains ambiguous. The CDR3 reads CASSDGSRPQHF. The CDR3 DNA sequence: TGTGCCAGCAGTGACGGGTCGAGGCCCCAGCATTTT.